Below are 28 T cell receptor beta chains sequenced from a single sample in a study of CD8+CD57+ T cells in acquired aplastic anemia. Genomic DNA, the template, was used for profiling of the TCR beta VDJ and CDR3. TCRdb recomputed calls from the reads with MiXCR, one row per CDR3 protein. The profile shows roughly 290,000 distinct CDR3 sequences, under 65% of them singletons. Previously, flow cytometry had revealed CD8+CD57+ cell expansion in the patients chosen for sequencing. Sequencing input: sorted CD4+, CD8+, or CD8+CD57+ T cells (not recorded which) from PBMCs. The receptors come from a human donor with aplastic anemia.

In this sample, this clonotype turned up many times. The gene calls are TRBV6-5 and TRBJ1-1; D may be TRBD1 (6 bases). The germline CDR1 and CDR2 sequences are MNHEY and SVGAGI. The CDR3 spans 18 residues. The V end was cut by 3 bases, the J end by 1 base, with 21 bases between. CDR3: CASSYARSGGGRNTEAFF. The CDR3 nucleotides read TGTGCCAGCAGTTATGCTCGCTCGGGAGGGGGTAGGAACACTGAAGCTTTCTTT.

This clonotype showed up many times. The chain has TRBV9 and TRBJ2-2; D is undetermined. The germline CDR1 and CDR2 sequences are SGDLS and YYNGEE. The CDR3 has 14 residues. Between the trimmed V and J ends, which lost 0 bases and 4 bases, there was a span of 7 bases. The CDR3: CASSVDPSTGELFF. CDR3 nucleotide sequence: TGTGCCAGCAGCGTAGACCCCAGCACCGGGGAGCTGTTTTTT. Full variable domain (outside the CDR3, taken from reference TRBV9 and TRBJ2-2): DSGVTQTPKHLITATGQRVTLRCSPRSGDLSVYWYQQSLDQGLQFLIQYYNGEERAKGNILERFSAQQFPDLHSELNLSSLELGDSALYFCASSVDPSTGELFFGEGSRLTVL.

A note on this clonotype: The missing conserved phenylalanine or tryptophan at the end of this CDR3 makes a read error likely. The chain combines TRBV7-9 with TRBJ2-1; 9 nucleotides agree with TRBD1. The CDR3 consists of 14 residues. Germline V gives CDR1 SEHNR, CDR2 FQNEAQ (reference sequence). The J segment lost 3 bases and the V segment lost 11 bases, leaving 8 bases of the junction unmatched. CDR3 bases: TGTGCCTGCTGTCAGGACAGGGGCTACAATGAGCAGTTCCTC. Encoded protein: CACCQDRGYNEQFL.

The V gene is TRBV10-3, the J gene TRBJ2-2; D is unresolved. CDR1 and CDR2 (germline): ENHRY, SYGVKD. This CDR3 is built from 14 residues. Trimming left V 0 bases short and J 6 bases short, with 8 bases between. CDR3 DNA sequence: TGTGCCATCAGTGAGTCTGGTTCGGCCGGGGAGCTGTTTTTT. This sequence encodes CAISESGSAGELFF.

The chain links TRBV20-1 to TRBJ1-1; D is perhaps TRBD1 (5 bases). V was shortened by 7 bases and J by 7 bases, with 16 bases between the two germline ends. This CDR3 has 12 amino acids. The V gene's germline CDR1 is DFQATT and CDR2 SNEGSKA (reference sequence). The DNA of the CDR3 is TGCAGTGTAGGAGACAGAATCAGTGAAGCTTTCTTT. Translation gives CSVGDRISEAFF.

V usage is TRBV7-9 and J usage is TRBJ2-3, with D perhaps TRBD1 (6 bases). This CDR3 spans 18 amino acids. Germline V gene sequence: CDR1 SEHNR, CDR2 FQNEAQ (reference sequence). V lost 6 bases, J lost 0 bases, and 22 bases lay in between. This chain's CDR3 is CASRLPSAGGPSTDTQYF. The CDR3, as DNA: TGTGCCAGCAGGTTACCCTCGGCTGGGGGCCCTAGCACAGATACGCAGTATTTT.

The chain has TRBV5-1 and TRBJ1-2; possibly TRBD1 for D (5 bases). This CDR3 comprises 17 residues. The V end was cut by 0 bases, the J end by 0 bases, with 15 bases between. Germline V gene lookup returns CDR1 SGHRS and CDR2 YFSETQ. This CDR3 is CASSLVGTTTANYGYTF. For the CDR3, the DNA is TGCGCCAGCAGCTTGGTCGGGACGACGACAGCTAACTATGGCTACACCTTC.

Only one count was recorded for this clonotype. Germline is not matched at one junction end, which may reflect a read error. The V call is TRBV7-2, the J call TRBJ2-1; D is uncertain. Germline V gene sequence: CDR1 SGHTA, CDR2 FQGNSA. The CDR3 runs to 12 residues. CDR3 in amino acids: CASSLVQVMWFF. The CDR3 DNA reads TGTGCTAGCAGCTTAGTTCAGGTTATGTGGTTCTTC.

The chain couples TRBV7-2 to TRBJ1-2; no firm D call. The CDR3 is 12 amino acids. Germline V gives CDR1 SGHTA, CDR2 FQGNSA. V was pared by 6 bases and J by 3 bases, with 8 bases between. This CDR3 is CASSNLDYGYTF. In DNA form, the CDR3 reads TGTGCCAGCAGTAATTTGGACTATGGCTACACCTTC. The full variable domain, with the rest looked up from reference TRBV7-2 and TRBJ1-2, is GAGVSQSPSNKVTEKGKDVELRCDPISGHTALYWYRQSLGQGLEFLIYFQGNSAPDKSGLPSDRFSAERTGGSVSTLTIQRTQQEDSAVYLCASSNLDYGYTFGSGTRLTVV.

V gene TRBV24-1 combines with J gene TRBJ2-2; TRBD2 is a possible D gene (5 bases). Germline assignment: CDR1 KGHDR and CDR2 SFDVKD. The CDR3 sequence is 14 residues long. Trimming shortened V by 3 bases and J by 7 bases, and 11 bases separated the two germline ends. CDR3 region: CATSDQTRNGELFF. The CDR3 DNA follows: TGTGCCACCAGTGATCAAACTAGGAACGGGGAGCTGTTTTTT.

The rearrangement uses TRBV7-9 and TRBJ2-5; TRBD2 matches 12 bases. Trimming removed 3 bases from V and 2 bases from J; junction bases left unmatched: 10. The CDR3 spans 18 residues. Germline lookup yields CDR1 SEHNR and CDR2 FQNEAQ (reference sequence). CDR3 coding DNA: TGTGCCAGCAGCTTGGAGACTAGCGGGAGAAGGGGGCAAGAGACCCAGTACTTC. It encodes CASSLETSGRRGQETQYF.

The CDR3 coding sequence is TGTGCCAGCAGCCCCCAGTATAATCAGCCCCAGCATTTT. It specifies CASSPQYNQPQHF. V gene TRBV7-2 combines with J gene TRBJ1-5; D unclear. CDR1 is SGHTA and CDR2 is FQGNSA in the germline V gene. Between the trimmed V and J ends, which lost 5 bases and 4 bases, there was a span of 9 bases. The CDR3 consists of 13 residues. Based on the CDR3 plus reference TRBV7-2 and TRBJ1-5, the full variable domain is GAGVSQSPSNKVTEKGKDVELRCDPISGHTALYWYRQSLGQGLEFLIYFQGNSAPDKSGLPSDRFSAERTGGSVSTLTIQRTQQEDSAVYLCASSPQYNQPQHFGDGTRLSIL.

CDR3 coding DNA: TGTGCCAGCAGTGAAGACAGCAGTAGTACCGGGGAGCTGTTTTTT. It yields the protein CASSEDSSSTGELFF. This chain connects TRBV2 to TRBJ2-2, with D hard to call. The CDR3 totals 15 residues. The germline V and J ends were trimmed by 1 base and 5 bases, with 11 bases remaining between them. From germline, CDR1 is SNHLY and CDR2 FYNNEI.

V usage is TRBV25-1 and J usage is TRBJ2-2; 9 bases are shared with TRBD1. The germline gives CDR1 MGHDK, CDR2 SYGVNS. V shed 4 bases and J 6 bases; nucleotides not matched to a gene: 9. The length of the CDR3 is 16 residues. The CDR3 DNA sequence: TGTGCCAGCAGTGTACGGGGACAGGGTCAATCCGGGGAGCTGTTTTTT. It specifies CASSVRGQGQSGELFF.

This clonotype was counted only a few times. The V call is TRBV12-3 or TRBV12-4, the J call TRBJ2-1, with D perhaps matching TRBD2 (5 bases). Trimming pared 5 bases from V and 0 bases from J, leaving 14 bases between. This CDR3 is built from 16 residues. This chain's CDR3 is CASSHRLRSSYNEQFF. DNA for the CDR3: TGTGCCAGCAGTCACCGACTAAGGAGCTCCTACAATGAGCAGTTCTTC.

This chain joins TRBV4-1 and TRBJ2-7, with D hard to call. The CDR3 runs to 16 residues. V lost 0 bases and J lost 6, with 18 bases in between. The germline V gene has CDR1 MGHRA and CDR2 YSYEKL. CDR3 protein: CASSQEIRAGLSEQYF. The CDR3 DNA follows: TGCGCCAGCAGCCAAGAGATTCGCGCCGGTTTAAGCGAGCAGTACTTC.

The chain employs TRBV2 and TRBJ2-7; D may be TRBD2 (6 bases). CDR1 SNHLY and CDR2 FYNNEI come from the germline V gene. This CDR3 has 14 residues. V was pared by 2 bases and J by 2 bases, with 10 bases between. The CDR3 spells CASSEYGGAYEQYF. For the CDR3, the DNA is TGTGCCAGCAGTGAATACGGGGGAGCCTACGAGCAGTACTTC.

CDR3 in DNA: TGTGCCAGCGCTCGACGGGGCACCGGGGAGCTGTTTTTT. Translating gives CASARRGTGELFF. The J gene is TRBJ2-2, the V gene TRBV6-1; tentatively, D is TRBD2 (5 bases). This CDR3 comprises 13 residues. CDR1 MNHNS and CDR2 SASEGT come from the germline V gene. V was shortened by 8 bases and J by 4 bases, with 11 bases between the two germline ends.

To note about this clonotype: The missing conserved phenylalanine or tryptophan at the end of this CDR3 makes a read error likely. The chain links TRBV10-2 to TRBJ1-1; no reliable D call. Trimming removed 6 bases from V and 5 bases from J, with 7 bases in between. CDR3 size: 11 residues. Germline-derived CDR1 and CDR2 are WSHSY and SAAADI. The CDR3 reads CASSRGTEAFL. The DNA of the CDR3 is TGCGCCAGCAGCCGTGGGACTGAAGCTTTCCTT.

This clonotype was seen repeatedly, ten times or more. V is TRBV20-1 and J is TRBJ2-5; 10 nucleotides align to TRBD2. Germline trimming cut 5 bases from V and 1 base from J; bases unmatched to any gene: 7. The germline V gene encodes CDR1 DFQATT and CDR2 SNEGSKA (reference sequence). CDR3 length: 15 amino acids. As DNA, the CDR3 is TGCAGTGCTCCCCGGGCTAGCGGGAGCCAAGAGACCCAGTACTTC. Translated: CSAPRASGSQETQYF.

This chain uses TRBV24-1 with TRBJ2-2, with D maybe TRBD1 (5 bases). This CDR3 spans 15 amino acids. The germline CDR1 and CDR2 sequences are KGHDR and SFDVKD. V was pared by 1 base and J by 7 bases, with 12 bases between. DNA for the CDR3: TGTGCCACCAGTGATTTAGTGACAGACCACGGGGAGCTGTTTTTT. It codes for CATSDLVTDHGELFF.

This clonotype was detected once. The gene calls are TRBV2 and TRBJ2-2; 10 bases align to TRBD1. With 6 bases clipped from V and 5 bases from J, the junction kept 0 bases outside the gene matches. This CDR3 has 13 amino acids. Germline assignment: CDR1 SNHLY and CDR2 FYNNEI. CDR3 sequence reads: CASRGQGTGELFF. The CDR3 DNA follows: TGTGCCAGCAGGGGACAGGGGACCGGGGAGCTGTTTTTT.

Only a few counts were recorded for this clonotype. This chain connects TRBV20-1 to TRBJ2-5, with D perhaps matching TRBD1 (5 bases). Germline CDR1 reads DFQATT; CDR2 reads SNEGSKA (reference sequence). V lost 3 bases and J 1 base, leaving 9 bases between the germline ends. The CDR3 consists of 13 residues. The CDR3 loop reads CSARATGQETQYF. CDR3 nucleotides: TGCAGTGCTAGGGCAACAGGCCAAGAGACCCAGTACTTC.

This clonotype was recorded a few times. J is TRBJ1-1 and V is TRBV27; D is uncertain. V lost 2 bases and J 1 base, leaving 17 bases between the germline ends. The germline CDR1 and CDR2 sequences are MNHEY and SMNVEV (reference sequence). CDR3 length equals 17 residues. The CDR3 region is CASSLVADPNWNTEAFF. The CDR3 DNA reads TGTGCCAGCAGTTTAGTAGCAGACCCAAATTGGAACACTGAAGCTTTCTTT.

V and J are TRBV10-3 and TRBJ1-3; a possible D gene is TRBD1 (5 bases). This CDR3 has 14 residues. The germline CDR1 and CDR2 sequences are ENHRY and SYGVKD. V was trimmed by 6 bases and J by 4 bases, leaving 13 bases between them. CDR3 loop: CAIRDSRGGNTIYF. CDR3 bases: TGTGCCATCAGGGATAGTAGGGGAGGAAACACCATATATTTT.

About this clonotype itself: At one end the junction does not follow the germline gene, possibly because of a read error. The chain joins TRBV7-2 to TRBJ2-7, with 10 bases identical to TRBD2. The V gene's germline CDR1 is SGHTA and CDR2 FQGNSA. The CDR3 covers 20 residues. The CDR3 sequence: CASSLGDEVAGGRSSSEQYF. CDR3 bases: TGTGCCAGCAGCTTAGGGGATGAGGTAGCGGGGGGCCGGAGCTCCTCCGAGCAGTACTTC.

As for this clonotype: This may be a read error, as it is one base from a much larger clone. Because it lacks the conserved phenylalanine or tryptophan at the end, this CDR3 is likely a read error. The chain recombines TRBV5-5 with TRBJ2-5, with TRBD1 identical over 7 bases. Germline CDR1 SGHKS, CDR2 YYEKEE (reference sequence). The CDR3 length is 13 residues. Trimming took 4 bases from V and 4 from J; bases not matched to a gene: 4. CDR3 residues: CASSLTGVETQYL. The CDR3, as DNA: TGTGCCAGCAGCCTCACAGGGGTAGAGACCCAGTACCTC.

The V call is TRBV10-3, the J call TRBJ2-7; D not resolved. With 0 bases removed from V and 0 bases from J, the gap between germline ends came to 6 bases. The CDR3 spans 14 residues. Germline V CDR1 and CDR2: ENHRY, SYGVKD. CDR3 amino acids: CAISESSNSYEQYF. The CDR3 DNA follows: TGTGCCATCAGTGAGTCATCCAACTCCTACGAGCAGTACTTC.